This T cell receptor (beta chain) was sequenced in a study of post-analysis software for immune sequencing data. Study outcomes and limitations: Roughly 5 TRBV segments occurring more often in patients than controls included TRBV5-6, TRBV5-1 and TRBV20-1. The authors found that F measure strongly co-clustered same-batch samples.

TCR beta cDNA libraries had unique molecular identifiers. TCRdb processed the PCR reads anew with MiXCR; each CDR3 protein has one entry. The top ten hold 13% of the sample, which has a few hundred thousand distinct CDR3 sequences, roughly 38% seen once. The J segment lost 6 bases and the V segment lost 5 bases, leaving 7 bases of the junction unmatched. Germline lookup yields CDR1 SQVTM and CDR2 ANQGSEA. CDR3 length: 13 residues. This clonotype was detected only a few times. The antigen is unknown. Sequencing was done on a sample of blood. This clonotype originated in a girl aged 10-17 years with multiple sclerosis. The rearrangement uses TRBV29-1 and TRBJ2-1, with 7 bases matching TRBD2. This chain's CDR3 is CSVLPQRGNEQFF. The DNA for the CDR3 is TGCAGCGTTCTCCCACAGCGGGGCAATGAGCAGTTCTTC.